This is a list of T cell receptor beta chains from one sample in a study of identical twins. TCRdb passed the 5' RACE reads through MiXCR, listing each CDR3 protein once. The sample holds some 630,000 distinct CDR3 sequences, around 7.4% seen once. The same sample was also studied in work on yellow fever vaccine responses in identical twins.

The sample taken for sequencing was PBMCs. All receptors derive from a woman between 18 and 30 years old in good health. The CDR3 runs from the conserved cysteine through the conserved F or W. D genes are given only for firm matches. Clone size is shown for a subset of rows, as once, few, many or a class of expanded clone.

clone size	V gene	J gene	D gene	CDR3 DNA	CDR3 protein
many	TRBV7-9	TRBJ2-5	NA	TGTGCCAGCAGCCTCCGTAGGGGGGCAGAGACCCAGTACTTC	CASSLRRGAETQYF
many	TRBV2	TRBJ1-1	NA	TGTGCCAGCAGTGAACGGGAGAGCACTGAAGCTTTCTTT	CASSERESTEAFF
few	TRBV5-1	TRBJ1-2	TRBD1	TGCGCCAGCAGCATAGGACAGGCTTATGGCTACACCTTC	CASSIGQAYGYTF
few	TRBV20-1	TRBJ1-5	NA	TGCAGTGCTAGTGTGGGGGATCAGCCCCAGCATTTT	CSASVGDQPQHF
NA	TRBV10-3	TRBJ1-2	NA	TGTGCCATCAGTGAGTCCGCCGGGATCGATGGCTACACCTTC	CAISESAGIDGYTF
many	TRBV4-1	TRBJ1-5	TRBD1	TGCGCCAGCAGACAACAGGGGGCAGGTCAGCCCCAGCATTTT	CASRQQGAGQPQHF
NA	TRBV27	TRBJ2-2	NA	TGTGCCAGCAGTTTATACGAGAACACCGGGGAGCTGTTTTTT	CASSLYENTGELFF
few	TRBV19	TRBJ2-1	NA	TGTGCCAGTACCCCCGGGGGAGGGGGCTCCTACAATGAGCAGTTCTTC	CASTPGGGGSYNEQFF
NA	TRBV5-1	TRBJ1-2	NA	TGCGCCAGCAGCTTGGAGGGGACGGATTCGGGCTACACCTTC	CASSLEGTDSGYTF
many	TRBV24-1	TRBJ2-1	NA	TGTGCCACCAGTGCGGGAGCCTACAATGAGCAGTTCTTC	CATSAGAYNEQFF
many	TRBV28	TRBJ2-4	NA	TGTGCCAGCAGTTTCTGGGCAGGGAACATTCAGTACTTC	CASSFWAGNIQYF
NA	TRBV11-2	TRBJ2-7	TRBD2	TGTGCCAGCACCTGGACTAGCGGGGGTATATACGAGCAGTACTTC	CASTWTSGGIYEQYF
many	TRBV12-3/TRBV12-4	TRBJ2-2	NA	TGTGCCAGCAGTTTGCGGCTGACGAACACCGGGGAGCTGTTTTTT	CASSLRLTNTGELFF
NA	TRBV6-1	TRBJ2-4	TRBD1	TGTGCCAGCAGTGAAGGTTCGACAGGGGGCGGAAACATTCAGTACTTC	CASSEGSTGGGNIQYF
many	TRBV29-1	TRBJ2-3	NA	TGCAGCGTAAGCCCCGGGACGCCTGGGGCAGATACGCAGTATTTT	CSVSPGTPGADTQYF
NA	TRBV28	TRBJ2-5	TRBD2	TGTGCCAGCAGCAAACGACTAGCGGGGGGGCCTCGTCTGGAGACCCAGTACTTC	CASSKRLAGGPRLETQYF
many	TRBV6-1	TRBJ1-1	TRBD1	TGTGCCAGCAGGCACGGGGACAGAGGTATGAAGGGGAACACTGAAGCTTTCTTT	CASRHGDRGMKGNTEAFF
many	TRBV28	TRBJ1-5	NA	TGTGCCAGCAGTGTAGGGAGTAACAATCAGCCCCAGCATTTT	CASSVGSNNQPQHF
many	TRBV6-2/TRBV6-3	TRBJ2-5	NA	TGTGCCAGCAGTCCCACCGGGGCACGACAAGAGACCCAGTACTTC	CASSPTGARQETQYF
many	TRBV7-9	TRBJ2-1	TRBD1	TGTGCCAGCAGCCACGGACAGGCCACCTCCTACAATGAGCAGTTCTTC	CASSHGQATSYNEQFF